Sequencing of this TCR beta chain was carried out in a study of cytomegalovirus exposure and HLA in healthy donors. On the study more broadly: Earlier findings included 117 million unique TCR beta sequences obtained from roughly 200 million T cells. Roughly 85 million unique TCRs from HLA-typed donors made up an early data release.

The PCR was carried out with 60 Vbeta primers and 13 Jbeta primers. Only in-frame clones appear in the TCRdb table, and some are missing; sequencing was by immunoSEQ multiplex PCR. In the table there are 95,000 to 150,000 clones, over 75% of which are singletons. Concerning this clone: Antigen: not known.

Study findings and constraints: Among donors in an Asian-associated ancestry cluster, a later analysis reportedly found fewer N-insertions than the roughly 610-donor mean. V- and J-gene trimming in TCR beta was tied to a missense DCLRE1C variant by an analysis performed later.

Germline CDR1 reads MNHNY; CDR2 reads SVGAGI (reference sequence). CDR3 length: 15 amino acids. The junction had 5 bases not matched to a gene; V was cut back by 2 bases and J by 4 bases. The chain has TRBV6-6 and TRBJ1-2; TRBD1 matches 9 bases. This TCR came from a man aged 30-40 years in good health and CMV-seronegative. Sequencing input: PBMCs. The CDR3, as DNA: TGTGCCAGCAGTTACCCGGGACAGGGTGCCTATGGCTACACCTTC. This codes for CASSYPGQGAYGYTF.